The TCR beta chain under discussion was sequenced for a study of blood T cell repertoires in COVID-19. About the research overall: From the United States, Italy and Spain came samples of acute and convalescent COVID-19. Sample material is recorded as cDNA or gDNA derived from T cells, B-cell-depleted T cells, or PBMCs.

Authors' processing steps: Amplification with reference gene primers provided the estimates of nucleated cell counts. Generated by immunoSEQ multiplex PCR, the TCRdb table keeps only in-frame clones and is missing some. V and J calls plus clone size are reproduced from that table; the DNA served to infer D and trimming. The data hold over 70,000 clones, with about 90% observed a single time. V lost 4 bases, J lost 0 bases, and 10 bases lay in between. The V gene's germline CDR1 is SEHNR and CDR2 FQNEAQ (reference sequence). The CDR3 is 14 amino acids. This clonotype was obtained from a human donor in a cohort sampled during active COVID-19. Sequences were obtained from peripheral blood. This sequence joins TRBV7-9 and TRBJ2-7, with D possibly being TRBD2 (5 bases). The DNA for the CDR3 is TGTGCCAGCAGCTCGGACTGGAGCTCCTACGAGCAGTACTTC. Protein: CASSSDWSSYEQYF.